This T cell receptor (beta chain) derives from a study of blood T cell repertoires in COVID-19. Study-level background: Material from acute and convalescent COVID-19 was sourced from the United States, Italy and Spain.

In the original analysis: Amplification with reference gene primers provided the estimates of nucleated cell counts. Profiled with immunoSEQ multiplex PCR; TCRdb holds only in-frame clones, not every one. The V and J calls and clone size come from that table; D and trimming were worked out from the DNA. The sample records about 59,000 clones, around four fifths being singletons. The V end was cut by 0 bases, the J end by 4 bases, with 11 bases between. This CDR3 contains 15 residues. Per germline, CDR1 SGHRS and CDR2 YFSETQ. Comment on this clone: Other nucleotide sequences from this sample produce the same CDR3.

This receptor was obtained from a woman aged 65 to 85 with acute or convalescent COVID-19. V and J are TRBV5-1 and TRBJ2-1, with D perhaps matching TRBD2 (7 bases). What was sequenced was peripheral blood. The chain's CDR3 is CASSLAGGTYNEQFF. For the CDR3, the DNA is TGCGCCAGCAGCTTGGCGGGGGGCACTTACAATGAGCAGTTCTTC.